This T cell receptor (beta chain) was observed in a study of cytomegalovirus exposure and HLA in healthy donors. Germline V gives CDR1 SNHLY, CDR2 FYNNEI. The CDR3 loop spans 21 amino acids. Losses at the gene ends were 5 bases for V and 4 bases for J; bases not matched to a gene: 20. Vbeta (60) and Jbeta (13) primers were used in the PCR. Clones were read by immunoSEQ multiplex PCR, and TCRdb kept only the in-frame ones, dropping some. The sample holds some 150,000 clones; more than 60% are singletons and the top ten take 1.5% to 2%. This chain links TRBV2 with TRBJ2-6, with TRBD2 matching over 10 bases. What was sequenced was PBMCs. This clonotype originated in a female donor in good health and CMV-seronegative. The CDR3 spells CASSPLEIPSGGSRGANVLTF. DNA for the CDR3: TGTGCCAGCAGTCCCTTAGAAATCCCTAGCGGGGGCTCGAGAGGGGCCAACGTCCTGACTTTC.